This TCR beta chain was identified during a study of vaccination effects on CD4 cells after COVID-19. Overall study context: As their vaccination, participants received two doses of either BNT162b2 or mRNA-1273.

Regarding the study as a whole: Sampling in the study covered few convalescent patients and included no early post-infection timepoints. Clones arising from infection and from vaccination showed marked clonal contraction late after vaccination.

Note on this clone: What it binds is unknown.

Method: immunoSEQ multiplex PCR; TCRdb's copy keeps in-frame clones and lacks some. The sample yields some 39,000 clones, more than 75% seen once. V was shortened by 0 bases and J by 5 bases, with 13 bases between the two germline ends. This CDR3 is 15 amino acids long. Germline CDR1 is SGDLS and CDR2 is YYNGEE. It was after approximately 10 days of culture that CD4+ T cells were isolated. The input for sequencing was CD4+ T cells from PBMCs cultured without peptide, taken before COVID-19 vaccination. The chain uses TRBV9 and TRBJ2-3; D is possibly TRBD1 (5 bases). The TCR was taken from a human donor who received a COVID-19 vaccine. CDR3 in amino acids: CASSVETGPGDTQYF. CDR3 nucleotides: TGTGCCAGCAGCGTAGAAACAGGCCCTGGAGATACGCAGTATTTT.